The clone carrying this T cell receptor beta chain was seen only a few times. Its antigen is not known. CDR1 is SGHVS, CDR2 FNYEAQ, per germline. This CDR3 has 16 residues. The germline V and J ends were trimmed by 1 base and 5 bases, with 15 bases remaining between them. TCRdb re-called the 5' RACE reads with MiXCR, one entry per CDR3 protein. The sample has nearly 60,000 distinct CDR3 sequences; 10% to 15% are singletons. This sample is part of a study of early T cells in non-severe SARS-CoV-2 infection. About the study: Chains were not paired, and sequencing was done on bulk RNA from unsorted whole blood.

Study-level results: CD4 and private specificities were missed by VDJdb matching, which favored anti-spike CD8 responses.

The receptor's source is an adult who was a healthcare worker with PCR-confirmed SARS-CoV-2 infection or an uninfected control (not recorded which). This rearrangement joins TRBV7-6 to TRBJ2-1; D gene unclear. Sequenced input: whole blood. The CDR3: CASSLVGDGSDNEQFF. In nucleotides, the CDR3 is TGTGCCAGCAGCTTAGTAGGCGACGGTTCCGACAATGAGCAGTTCTTC. The full variable domain, its missing parts supplied by reference TRBV7-6 and TRBJ2-1, is GAGVSQSPRYKVTKRGQDVALRCDPISGHVSLYWYRQALGQGPEFLTYFNYEAQQDKSGLPNDRFSAERPEGSISTLTIQRTEQRDSAMYRCASSLVGDGSDNEQFFGPGTRLTVL.